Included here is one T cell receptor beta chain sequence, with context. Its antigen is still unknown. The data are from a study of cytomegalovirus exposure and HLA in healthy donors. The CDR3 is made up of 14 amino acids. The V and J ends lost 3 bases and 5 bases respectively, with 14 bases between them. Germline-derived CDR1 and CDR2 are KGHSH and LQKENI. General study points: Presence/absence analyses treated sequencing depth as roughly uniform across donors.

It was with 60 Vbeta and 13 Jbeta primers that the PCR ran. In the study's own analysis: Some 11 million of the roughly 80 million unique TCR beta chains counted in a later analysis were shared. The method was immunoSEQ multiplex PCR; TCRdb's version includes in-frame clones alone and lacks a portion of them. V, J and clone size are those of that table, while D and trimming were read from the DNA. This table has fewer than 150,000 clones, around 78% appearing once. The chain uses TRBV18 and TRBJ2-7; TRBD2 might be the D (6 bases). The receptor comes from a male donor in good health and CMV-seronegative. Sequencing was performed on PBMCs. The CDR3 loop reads CASSPVAGMDEQYF. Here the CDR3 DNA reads TGTGCCAGCTCACCGGTGGCGGGGATGGACGAGCAGTACTTC.